This T cell receptor (beta chain) derives from a study of shared clonotypes between healthy human individuals. On the study more broadly: CD4 naive and CD4 memory each took three plates per donor, while CD8 naive took two and CD8 memory one. General study findings and limits: In a handful of donors, around 5% of naive CD4 clonotypes appeared in common.

Assay used: immunoSEQ multiplex PCR; TCRdb lists only in-frame clones, some missing. This table has a few million clones, more than 90% appearing once. Concerning this clone itself: Its antigen is currently unknown.

Per germline, CDR1 GTSNPN and CDR2 SVGIG (reference sequence). V shed 4 bases, J shed 2 bases, and the junction held 11 bases outside the gene matches. The CDR3 length is 16 residues. The genes are TRBV30 and TRBJ1-1; 9 nucleotides match TRBD1. The sequence derives from a man aged 18 to 29 in good health. Sequencing was performed on naive CD4+ T cells sorted from blood. Subset given: CD45RA+ positively selected. CDR3 sequence reads: CAWIPWGGQGNTEAFF. CDR3 in DNA: TGTGCCTGGATCCCCTGGGGGGGACAGGGAAACACTGAAGCTTTCTTT.